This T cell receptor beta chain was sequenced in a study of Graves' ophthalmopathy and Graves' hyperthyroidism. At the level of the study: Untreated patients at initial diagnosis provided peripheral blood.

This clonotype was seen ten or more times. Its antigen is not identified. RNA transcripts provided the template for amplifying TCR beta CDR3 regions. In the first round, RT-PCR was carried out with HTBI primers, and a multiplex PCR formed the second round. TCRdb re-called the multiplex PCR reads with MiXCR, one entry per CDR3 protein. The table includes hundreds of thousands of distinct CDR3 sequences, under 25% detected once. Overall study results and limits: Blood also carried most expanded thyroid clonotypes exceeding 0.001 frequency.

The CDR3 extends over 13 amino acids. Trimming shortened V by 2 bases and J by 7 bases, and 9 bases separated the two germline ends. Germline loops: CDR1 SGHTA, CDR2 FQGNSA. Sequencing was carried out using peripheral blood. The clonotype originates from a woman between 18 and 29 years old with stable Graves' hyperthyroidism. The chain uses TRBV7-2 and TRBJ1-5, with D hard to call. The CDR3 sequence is CASSLLSVQPQHF. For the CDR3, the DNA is TGTGCCAGCAGCTTACTCTCTGTCCAGCCCCAGCATTTT.